This paragraph reports one TCR beta chain. Its target is unknown. The record originates from a study of T-cell reconstitution after alpha-beta-depleted transplantation in children. Broader study findings: The high TCRbeta diversity at day 60 in some patients came from surviving recipient T cells and thymic progenitors.

Unique molecular identifiers were incorporated into the prepared TCRbeta library. TCRdb independently ran MiXCR on the PCR reads; one entry per CDR3 protein. The sample contains under 250,000 distinct CDR3 sequences, more than 15% of which appear only once. The CDR3 sequence is 17 residues long. The trim removed 6 bases at V and 2 bases at J, leaving 14 bases unmatched. This TCR was recovered from a male patient between 2 and 10 years old who had a stem cell transplant for acute lymphoblastic leukemia, so the T cells may come from the graft donor. The chain links TRBV12-3 or TRBV12-4 to TRBJ1-2; 8 positions agree with TRBD1. The sequences come from PBMCs, mostly from graft donor cells, collected 360 days after TCRalphabeta/CD19-depleted stem cell transplant. CDR3 amino acids: CASSLAVGQGANYGYTF. CDR3 nucleotides: TGTGCCAGCAGCCTAGCCGTCGGACAGGGCGCAAACTATGGCTACACCTTC.